This T cell receptor (beta chain) is from a study of control samples from healthy donors and cancer patients. Profiled with immunoSEQ multiplex PCR; TCRdb holds only in-frame clones, not every one. The sample has almost 85,000 clones; 75% to 85% are singletons. This sequence was found in a man aged 55 to 70 with head and neck cancer. What was sequenced was PBMCs.

The CDR3 nucleotides are TGCAGCGTTAGGAAGCGGGAGTTCAGAGATACGCAGTATTTT. Protein product: CSVRKREFRDTQYF. V gene TRBV29-1 combines with J gene TRBJ2-3, with TRBD2 matching over 8 bases. Germline CDR1 is SQVTM and CDR2 is ANQGSEA. The CDR3 length is 14 residues. Trimming removed 5 bases from V and 5 bases from J; junction bases left unmatched: 9.